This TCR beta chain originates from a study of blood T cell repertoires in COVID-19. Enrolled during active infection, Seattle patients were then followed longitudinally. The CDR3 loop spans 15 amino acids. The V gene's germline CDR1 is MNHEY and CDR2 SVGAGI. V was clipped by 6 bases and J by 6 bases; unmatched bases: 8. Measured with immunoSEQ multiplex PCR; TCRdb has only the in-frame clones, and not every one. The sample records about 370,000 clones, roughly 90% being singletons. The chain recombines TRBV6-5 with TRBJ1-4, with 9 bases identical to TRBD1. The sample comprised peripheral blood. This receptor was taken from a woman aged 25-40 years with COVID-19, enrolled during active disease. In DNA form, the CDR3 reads TGTGCCAGCAGCCCCTGGGACAGGGAGTATGAAAAACTGTTTTTT. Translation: CASSPWDREYEKLFF.